The 5 T cell receptor beta chains below all came from one sample that was sequenced in a study of blood T cell repertoires in COVID-19. Measured with immunoSEQ multiplex PCR; TCRdb has only the in-frame clones, and not every one. The table has roughly 230,000 clones, around 83% seen once. The sequencing sample was made of peripheral blood. These receptors were collected from a woman aged 45 to 65 with acute or convalescent COVID-19.

The chain combines TRBV27 with TRBJ1-6, with D perhaps TRBD1 (6 bases). V was clipped by 3 bases and J by 7 bases, with 10 bases between them. CDR3 length equals 14 residues. Germline CDR1 MNHEY, CDR2 SMNVEV (reference sequence). CDR3 residues: CASSFPGVNSPLHF. For the CDR3, the DNA is TGTGCCAGCAGTTTCCCAGGGGTGAATTCACCCCTCCACTTT.

The chain couples TRBV19 to TRBJ1-5; D possibly corresponds to TRBD1 (6 bases). CDR1 and CDR2 (germline): LNHDA, SQIVND (reference sequence). The CDR3 is made up of 16 amino acids. Trimming shortened V by 1 base and J by 6 bases, and 16 bases separated the two germline ends. CDR3 DNA: TGTGCCAGTAGTATAGCCGGGACACAATATAGTCAGCCCCAGCATTTT. It translates to CASSIAGTQYSQPQHF.

The chain recombines TRBV4-1 with TRBJ1-1; 10 nucleotides line up with TRBD1. The length of the CDR3 is 17 residues. V gave up 4 bases and J gave up 5 bases; unmatched junction bases: 13. CDR1 and CDR2 from the germline V gene are MGHRA and YSYEKL. The CDR3 sequence is CASSPIGQGGRRTEAFF. The CDR3 bases are TGCGCCAGCAGCCCAATCGGACAGGGGGGGCGCCGGACTGAAGCTTTCTTT.

The V call is TRBV9, the J call TRBJ2-2, with 11 positions matching TRBD2. The germline CDR1 and CDR2 sequences are SGDLS and YYNGEE. The J segment lost 4 bases and the V segment lost 4 bases, leaving 6 bases of the junction unmatched. The CDR3 is 16 residues long. CDR3: CASSIAGGSVTGELFF. The CDR3 DNA follows: TGTGCCAGCAGCATAGCGGGGGGGTCGGTCACCGGGGAGCTGTTTTTT.

V usage is TRBV18 and J usage is TRBJ2-5, with 11 positions matching TRBD1. Trimming cost V 0 bases and J 5 bases; bases outside gene matches: 8. Germline V lookup: CDR1 KGHSH, CDR2 LQKENI. The CDR3 has 17 residues. CDR3 DNA sequence: TGTGCCAGCTCACCACCGGCAGGACAGGGGGCAGTGGAGACCCAGTACTTC. Its translation: CASSPPAGQGAVETQYF.